The table lists the clone carrying this T cell receptor beta chain with a count of one. The table came from immunoSEQ multiplex PCR; TCRdb's copy has only in-frame clones and leaves some out. Altogether under 200,000 clones are present, approximately 86% being singletons, with the ten largest covering about 0.95%. The sample is drawn from a study of blood T cell repertoires in COVID-19. Study-wide background: The samples span acute and convalescent COVID-19 from the United States, Italy and Spain.

Germline V gives CDR1 ENHRY, CDR2 SYGVKD. This CDR3 is 16 amino acids long. The germline V and J ends were trimmed by 0 bases and 2 bases, with 10 bases remaining between them. The sequence derives from a man in his fifties or sixties with COVID-19, enrolled during active disease. This chain links TRBV10-3 with TRBJ1-4; D remains unclear. The sequencing input was peripheral blood. The CDR3 region is CAISESISRTNEKLFF. CDR3 nucleotides: TGTGCCATCAGTGAGTCGATTTCCCGGACTAATGAAAAACTGTTTTTT.